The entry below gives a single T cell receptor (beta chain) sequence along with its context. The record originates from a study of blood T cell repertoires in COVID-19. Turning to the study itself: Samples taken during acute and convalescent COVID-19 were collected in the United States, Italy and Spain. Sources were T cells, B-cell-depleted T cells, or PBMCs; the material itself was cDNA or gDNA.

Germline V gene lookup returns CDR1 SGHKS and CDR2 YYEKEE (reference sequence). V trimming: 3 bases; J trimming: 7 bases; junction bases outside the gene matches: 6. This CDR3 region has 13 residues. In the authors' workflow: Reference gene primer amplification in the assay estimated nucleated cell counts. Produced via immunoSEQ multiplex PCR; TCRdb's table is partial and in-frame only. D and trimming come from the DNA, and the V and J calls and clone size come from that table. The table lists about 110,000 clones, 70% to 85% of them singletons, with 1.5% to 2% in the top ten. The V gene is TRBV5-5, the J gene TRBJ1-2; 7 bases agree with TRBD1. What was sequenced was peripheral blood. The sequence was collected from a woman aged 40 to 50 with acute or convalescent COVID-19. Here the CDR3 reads CASSSWTGRGYTF. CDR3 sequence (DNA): TGTGCCAGCAGCTCTTGGACAGGCCGTGGCTACACCTTC.